This T cell receptor beta chain derives from a study of CD4 T cells in relation to SARS-CoV-2 and coronaviruses. About the study: Patient ages ranged from 21 to 72, median 38. Overall study findings and caveats: In roughly 65% of donors, memory CD4+ clonotypes crossrecognized SARS-CoV-2 and at least one common cold coronavirus spike.

Looked up from germline, CDR1 is KGHSH and CDR2 is LQKENI. The CDR3 is 17 amino acids. Trimming stripped 6 bases from V and 0 bases from J, with 17 bases between. Comments on this clone: The antigen remains unidentified.

This table comes from immunoSEQ multiplex PCR, and its TCRdb copy is limited to in-frame clones, with some not included. The table includes 10,000 or so clones, approximately 87% detected once. Sequencing was done on a sample of naive CD4+ T cells from PBMCs. Subset here: naive CD4+ T cells isolated by negative enrichment. This receptor was obtained from an adult with COVID-19. The chain couples TRBV18 to TRBJ1-4; a possible D gene is TRBD1 (5 bases). The CDR3 nucleotides read TGTGCCAGCTCCGCATCGGACACAGCAGCAACTAATGAAAAACTGTTTTTT. This sequence encodes CASSASDTAATNEKLFF.